A selection of T cell receptor beta chains follows, all from one sample in a study of T-cell reconstitution after alpha-beta-depleted transplantation in children. TCRdb reprocessed the PCR reads with MiXCR, giving one entry per CDR3 protein. The sample has around 490,000 distinct CDR3 sequences, approximately 10% seen once. The sample in question was PBMCs, mostly from graft donor cells, obtained 180 days after TCRalphabeta/CD19-depleted stem cell transplant. These receptors were collected from a female patient aged 2-9 years who had a stem cell transplant for aplastic anemia, so the T cells may come from the graft donor. Each CDR3 is given with its conserved first and last residue. D genes are given only for firm matches. The size entry is marked missing in some rows and otherwise reads once, few, many or a size class.

j_call: TRBJ2-4
clone_size: few
d_call: TRBD2
v_call: TRBV20-1
cdr3_aa: CSASVFAGGPPNIQYF
cdr3_nt: TGCAGTGCTAGCGTCTTCGCGGGAGGGCCCCCGAACATTCAGTACTTC

j_call: TRBJ2-1
clone_size: .
d_call: TRBD1
v_call: TRBV7-9
cdr3_aa: CASSLAGTGGKDNEQFF
cdr3_nt: TGTGCCAGCAGCTTAGCCGGGACAGGGGGTAAAGACAATGAGCAGTTCTTC

j_call: TRBJ2-2
clone_size: .
d_call: TRBD2
v_call: TRBV6-1
cdr3_aa: CASSEDGTSGANTGELFF
cdr3_nt: TGTGCCAGCAGTGAAGATGGGACTAGCGGGGCGAACACCGGGGAGCTGTTTTTT

j_call: TRBJ1-3
clone_size: .
d_call: .
v_call: TRBV7-2
cdr3_aa: CASSLVLNTIYF
cdr3_nt: TGTGCCAGCAGCTTAGTTTTGAACACCATATATTTT

j_call: TRBJ2-1
clone_size: few
d_call: TRBD1
v_call: TRBV7-8
cdr3_aa: CASSLGRGPQGATYNEQFF
cdr3_nt: TGTGCCAGCAGCTTAGGAAGGGGGCCACAGGGGGCGACCTACAATGAGCAGTTCTTC

j_call: TRBJ2-1
clone_size: many
d_call: .
v_call: TRBV28
cdr3_aa: CASSSRQNSYNEQFF
cdr3_nt: TGTGCCAGCAGTTCGCGACAGAACTCCTACAATGAGCAGTTCTTC

j_call: TRBJ2-1
clone_size: .
d_call: .
v_call: TRBV3-1
cdr3_aa: CASTPRLAWGYNEQFF
cdr3_nt: TGTGCCAGCACTCCAAGGCTAGCATGGGGGTACAATGAGCAGTTCTTC

j_call: TRBJ2-7
clone_size: many
d_call: TRBD1
v_call: TRBV10-2
cdr3_aa: CASSEGQGLREQYF
cdr3_nt: TGCGCCAGCAGTGAGGGACAGGGTCTGCGCGAGCAGTACTTC

j_call: TRBJ2-3
clone_size: .
d_call: .
v_call: TRBV5-1
cdr3_aa: CASSLVGYPTADTQYF
cdr3_nt: TGCGCCAGCAGCTTGGTCGGCTATCCGACCGCAGATACGCAGTATTTT

j_call: TRBJ2-3
clone_size: .
d_call: .
v_call: TRBV29-1
cdr3_aa: CSVGPGVADTQYF
cdr3_nt: TGCAGCGTGGGGCCGGGGGTGGCGGATACGCAGTATTTT

j_call: TRBJ1-4
clone_size: few
d_call: .
v_call: TRBV9
cdr3_aa: CASSDSREEKLFF
cdr3_nt: TGTGCCAGCAGCGACTCAAGGGAGGAAAAACTGTTTTTT

j_call: TRBJ2-1
clone_size: few
d_call: .
v_call: TRBV7-9
cdr3_aa: CASPGPFPYNEQFF
cdr3_nt: TGTGCCAGCCCGGGACCCTTCCCCTACAATGAGCAGTTCTTC

j_call: TRBJ2-7
clone_size: few
d_call: TRBD2
v_call: TRBV6-2/TRBV6-3
cdr3_aa: CASRILAGAFSLSLDEQYF
cdr3_nt: TGTGCCAGCAGAATACTAGCGGGCGCCTTTTCACTCTCATTAGACGAGCAGTACTTC

j_call: TRBJ2-5
clone_size: few
d_call: .
v_call: TRBV5-1
cdr3_aa: CASSLEGGPRETQYF
cdr3_nt: TGCGCCAGCAGCTTGGAGGGGGGCCCCCGAGAGACCCAGTACTTC

j_call: TRBJ2-1
clone_size: .
d_call: .
v_call: TRBV28
cdr3_aa: CASGKNYMEYNEQFF
cdr3_nt: TGTGCCAGCGGGAAAAACTACATGGAATACAATGAGCAGTTCTTC

j_call: TRBJ2-1
clone_size: .
d_call: .
v_call: TRBV27
cdr3_aa: CASSNPSRPGEQFF
cdr3_nt: TGTGCCAGCAGTAACCCTAGTAGACCGGGTGAGCAGTTCTTC

j_call: TRBJ1-2
clone_size: few
d_call: .
v_call: TRBV5-8
cdr3_aa: CASSLVSYTSRGYTF
cdr3_nt: TGTGCCAGCAGCTTGGTCAGCTACACCTCTCGAGGCTACACCTTC

j_call: TRBJ2-1
clone_size: few
d_call: .
v_call: TRBV27
cdr3_aa: CASSSPGTDFAEQFF
cdr3_nt: TGTGCCAGCAGTTCCCCCGGGACGGACTTCGCGGAGCAGTTCTTC

j_call: TRBJ1-5
clone_size: few
d_call: .
v_call: TRBV5-1
cdr3_aa: CASSLEAMAGQPQHF
cdr3_nt: TGCGCCAGCAGCTTGGAAGCTATGGCAGGCCAGCCCCAGCATTTT

j_call: TRBJ2-2
clone_size: .
d_call: .
v_call: TRBV20-1
cdr3_aa: CSASRTTTGELFF
cdr3_nt: TGCAGTGCTAGTAGGACTACCACCGGGGAGCTGTTTTTT

j_call: TRBJ2-7
clone_size: few
d_call: .
v_call: TRBV27
cdr3_aa: CASSRQAPYEQYF
cdr3_nt: TGTGCCAGCAGTCGACAGGCCCCATACGAGCAGTACTTC

j_call: TRBJ2-7
clone_size: many
d_call: TRBD1
v_call: TRBV5-1
cdr3_aa: CASSLAGQAPGREQYF
cdr3_nt: TGCGCCAGCAGCTTGGCGGGACAGGCTCCGGGACGAGAGCAGTACTTC

j_call: TRBJ2-4
clone_size: few
d_call: TRBD2
v_call: TRBV20-1
cdr3_aa: CSASTSGRAKNIQYF
cdr3_nt: TGCAGTGCCAGTACTAGCGGGAGAGCCAAAAACATTCAGTACTTC

j_call: TRBJ1-1
clone_size: .
d_call: .
v_call: TRBV10-2
cdr3_aa: CASRSNTEAFF
cdr3_nt: TGCGCCAGCCGCTCCAACACTGAAGCTTTCTTT

j_call: TRBJ2-3
clone_size: .
d_call: .
v_call: TRBV28
cdr3_aa: CASSLLSLPSTDTQYF
cdr3_nt: TGTGCCAGCAGTTTGCTATCATTGCCTAGCACAGATACGCAGTATTTT

j_call: TRBJ2-2
clone_size: .
d_call: .
v_call: TRBV7-2
cdr3_aa: CASSLAAGQSGELFF
cdr3_nt: TGTGCCAGCAGCTTAGCGGCAGGACAGTCCGGGGAGCTGTTTTTT

j_call: TRBJ2-2
clone_size: few
d_call: .
v_call: TRBV11-2
cdr3_aa: CASSPVGQGTGELFF
cdr3_nt: TGTGCCAGCAGCCCGGTGGGGCAGGGGACCGGGGAGCTGTTTTTT

j_call: TRBJ2-7
clone_size: few
d_call: TRBD2
v_call: TRBV7-2
cdr3_aa: CASSLESGGHYEQYF
cdr3_nt: TGTGCCAGCAGCTTAGAATCGGGGGGGCACTACGAGCAGTACTTC

j_call: TRBJ2-3
clone_size: .
d_call: .
v_call: TRBV15
cdr3_aa: CATSRKRSGVAHTDTQYF
cdr3_nt: TGTGCCACCAGCAGGAAGCGGAGTGGGGTGGCGCACACAGATACGCAGTATTTT

j_call: TRBJ2-2
clone_size: .
d_call: .
v_call: TRBV7-9
cdr3_aa: CASTPPLVPTGELFF
cdr3_nt: TGTGCCAGCACCCCCCCGCTAGTTCCAACCGGGGAGCTGTTTTTT

j_call: TRBJ1-5
clone_size: .
d_call: TRBD1
v_call: TRBV4-1
cdr3_aa: CASSPDGTGPSHQPQHF
cdr3_nt: TGCGCCAGCAGCCCCGACGGGACAGGGCCAAGTCATCAGCCCCAGCATTTT

j_call: TRBJ2-2
clone_size: .
d_call: .
v_call: TRBV7-6
cdr3_aa: CASSPLRAGGELFF
cdr3_nt: TGTGCCAGCAGCCCACTGCGGGCGGGCGGGGAGCTGTTTTTT

j_call: TRBJ2-4
clone_size: few
d_call: TRBD1
v_call: TRBV28
cdr3_aa: CASSLSGTGGLDIQYF
cdr3_nt: TGTGCCAGCAGTTTATCTGGGACAGGGGGCTTGGACATTCAGTACTTC

j_call: TRBJ2-3
clone_size: .
d_call: TRBD2
v_call: TRBV29-1
cdr3_aa: CSVVISSGMTPQYF
cdr3_nt: TGCAGCGTTGTAATTAGTAGCGGGATGACGCCGCAGTATTTT

j_call: TRBJ2-7
clone_size: .
d_call: .
v_call: TRBV7-2
cdr3_aa: CASTDFNSYEQYF
cdr3_nt: TGTGCCAGTACGGACTTCAACTCCTACGAGCAGTACTTC

j_call: TRBJ1-5
clone_size: few
d_call: .
v_call: TRBV7-2
cdr3_aa: CASSLRGMASNQPQHF
cdr3_nt: TGTGCCAGCAGCTTACGAGGGATGGCTAGCAATCAGCCCCAGCATTTT

j_call: TRBJ2-1
clone_size: few
d_call: .
v_call: TRBV4-3
cdr3_aa: CASSQVRLAGDSYNEQFF
cdr3_nt: TGCGCCAGCAGCCAAGTGAGGCTAGCTGGGGACTCCTACAATGAGCAGTTCTTC

j_call: TRBJ2-1
clone_size: few
d_call: .
v_call: TRBV18
cdr3_aa: CASSPGGAFEQFF
cdr3_nt: TGTGCCAGCTCACCGGGGGGGGCGTTTGAGCAGTTCTTC

j_call: TRBJ1-6
clone_size: .
d_call: .
v_call: TRBV5-5
cdr3_aa: CASSLAVGQPNSPLHF
cdr3_nt: TGTGCCAGCAGCTTGGCAGTTGGACAGCCCAATTCACCCCTCCACTTT

j_call: TRBJ1-6
clone_size: few
d_call: TRBD1
v_call: TRBV2
cdr3_aa: CASRPTGGGHSPLHF
cdr3_nt: TGTGCCAGCAGGCCGACAGGGGGCGGGCATTCACCCCTCCACTTT

j_call: TRBJ2-6
clone_size: few
d_call: .
v_call: TRBV29-1
cdr3_aa: CSGYRAGANVLTF
cdr3_nt: TGCAGCGGGTACAGGGCTGGGGCCAACGTCCTGACTTTC

j_call: TRBJ2-3
clone_size: .
d_call: .
v_call: TRBV4-3
cdr3_aa: CASSQDPGGASTDTQYF
cdr3_nt: TGCGCCAGCAGCCAAGATCCCGGGGGAGCTAGCACAGATACGCAGTATTTT

j_call: TRBJ1-6
clone_size: few
d_call: .
v_call: TRBV4-3
cdr3_aa: CASSKKLGKTGHSPLHF
cdr3_nt: TGCGCCAGCAGCAAAAAGCTCGGGAAGACAGGACATTCACCCCTCCACTTT

j_call: TRBJ2-5
clone_size: .
d_call: .
v_call: TRBV20-1
cdr3_aa: CSARDPQGGETQYF
cdr3_nt: TGCAGTGCTAGAGACCCACAGGGAGGGGAGACCCAGTACTTC

j_call: TRBJ2-3
clone_size: few
d_call: .
v_call: TRBV20-1
cdr3_aa: CSAQIYGTPTQYF
cdr3_nt: TGCAGTGCGCAAATTTACGGGACCCCAACGCAGTATTTT

j_call: TRBJ2-6
clone_size: few
d_call: .
v_call: TRBV7-2
cdr3_aa: CASSLAVGAGANVLTF
cdr3_nt: TGTGCCAGCAGCTTAGCGGTCGGGGCTGGGGCCAACGTCCTGACTTTC